The count of the clone carrying this T cell receptor (beta chain) is one. This sample was taken from a study of blood T cell repertoires in COVID-19. For the study at large: Acute and convalescent COVID-19 specimens originated in the United States, Italy and Spain. PBMCs, B-cell-depleted T cells, or T cells were the source of the cDNA or gDNA that made up the material.

The length of the CDR3 is 16 residues. Trimming pared 7 bases from V and 2 bases from J, leaving 21 bases between. In germline, CDR1 is LGHNA, CDR2 YSLEER. Sequenced by immunoSEQ multiplex PCR; TCRdb stores in-frame clones only, minus some. The sample includes approximately 300,000 clones, 70% to 85% of them seen just once. While infection was still active, Seattle patients were enrolled and then followed longitudinally. V is TRBV4-3 and J is TRBJ2-7, with D possibly being TRBD2 (5 bases). The source is a human donor with COVID-19, enrolled during active disease. The donor label of this sample is uncertain. Sequences were obtained from peripheral blood. In DNA, the CDR3 is TGCGCCAGCACCGGGCCTCTTGGACGGAGGACCTACGAGCAGTACTTC. This translates into CASTGPLGRRTYEQYF.